This T cell receptor (beta chain) derives from a study of graft-versus-host responses after intestinal transplantation. Study as a whole: All recipients were transplanted with multivisceral, liver-intestinal, or isolated intestinal grafts. Recipients were all induced with anti-thymocyte globulin, then given tacrolimus and steroids for about 3 years. General study findings and limits: Detection of GvH clones occurred in recipient marrow, and some had their first appearance in ileum or blood.

Sequenced by immunoSEQ multiplex PCR; TCRdb stores in-frame clones only, minus some. The sample holds approximately 46,000 clones, around 85% seen once. As for this clone: The antigen is undetermined.

Sample: unstimulated CD4+ T cells sorted from spleen or lymph node cells, taken before transplant. The receptor's source is a human donor who was the organ donor for an intestinal transplant.

In DNA, the CDR3 is TGTGCCAGCAGTGACAGGGGGGACTATGGCTACACCTTC. It codes for CASSDRGDYGYTF. The chain recombines TRBV6-1 with TRBJ1-2; 7 nucleotides line up with TRBD1. After removal of 3 bases from V and 3 bases from J, the junction contained 1 base not matched to a gene. Germline V lookup: CDR1 MNHNS, CDR2 SASEGT. The CDR3 is made up of 13 amino acids.